These 19 T cell receptor beta chains came from one sample sequenced in a study of PD-1 blockade in classical Hodgkin lymphoma. Libraries were prepared by immunoSEQ multiplex PCR; TCRdb keeps only in-frame clonotypes and omits some of them. The table includes fewer than 110,000 clones, about 89% detected once. Following autologous stem cell transplantation, relapse occurred in every patient, and exposure to brentuximab vedotin varied. The material sequenced was peripheral blood mononuclear cells (PBMCs), taken before the second cycle of nivolumab. Every receptor here comes from a human donor with classical Hodgkin lymphoma.

The chain carries TRBV2 and TRBJ2-3, with 11 bases aligning to TRBD1. There are 16 residues in the CDR3. Germline V lookup: CDR1 SNHLY, CDR2 FYNNEI. V lost 9 bases and J lost 4; bases outside the gene matches: 12. The CDR3 loop reads CARQRPGQGVADTQYF. The CDR3 nucleotides read TGTGCCAGACAACGACCGGGACAGGGGGTTGCAGATACGCAGTATTTT.

This chain joins TRBV11-2 and TRBJ2-1; TRBD1 matches at 9 bases. Per the germline V gene, CDR1 is SGHAT and CDR2 is FQNNGV. Germline trimming cut 4 bases from V and 15 bases from J; bases unmatched to any gene: 4. CDR3 length equals 11 residues. CDR3 residues: CASSWGTGLFF. The DNA for the CDR3 is TGTGCCAGCAGCTGGGGGACAGGGCTGTTCTTC.

The V and J genes are TRBV4-1 and TRBJ2-5; 10 nucleotides align to TRBD2. The CDR3 is made up of 17 amino acids. Per the germline V gene, CDR1 is MGHRA and CDR2 is YSYEKL. J lost 6 bases, V lost 0 bases, and 10 bases had no gene match. The DNA of the CDR3 is TGCGCCAGCAGCCAAGATCGTATCAGCGGGGGGGCGAAGACCCAGTACTTC. This gives the protein CASSQDRISGGAKTQYF.

The chain is built from TRBV15 and TRBJ1-2, with a possible D match to TRBD1 (6 bases). V was shortened by 2 bases and J by 6 bases, with 16 bases between the two germline ends. The CDR3 sequence is 15 residues long. Germline V CDR1 and CDR2: LNHNV, YYDKDF (reference sequence). The CDR3 DNA reads as TGTGCCACCAGCAGAAATGAGGGGGGCATTAATGGCTACACCTTC. Translating gives CATSRNEGGINGYTF.

The chain joins TRBV27 to TRBJ2-3; the D gene is possibly TRBD1 (6 bases). The CDR3 contains 16 residues. The V gene's germline CDR1 is MNHEY and CDR2 SMNVEV (reference sequence). Trimming pared 3 bases from V and 1 base from J, leaving 14 bases between. The CDR3 region has the DNA TGTGCCAGCAGTTTGGGGACAACTACGGGCACAGATACGCAGTATTTT. It is translated as CASSLGTTTGTDTQYF.

The chain links TRBV11-2 to TRBJ2-2; TRBD2 matches at 11 bases. CDR1 is SGHAT, CDR2 FQNNGV, per germline. V lost 5 bases and J lost 3; bases outside the gene matches: 5. The CDR3 has 16 amino acids. CDR3 loop: CASSPTSGVHTGELFF. The CDR3 region has the DNA TGTGCCAGCAGCCCGACTAGCGGGGTACACACCGGGGAGCTGTTTTTT.

V gene TRBV5-6 combines with J gene TRBJ1-3; the D gene is possibly TRBD1 (6 bases). Germline values: CDR1 SGHDT, CDR2 YYEEEE. The CDR3 is 17 residues long. V dropped 4 bases and J dropped 0 bases, with 17 bases sitting between them. The CDR3 coding sequence is TGTGCCAGCAGCCTCTTGGACGGGGGCGACTCTGGAAACACCATATATTTT. This codes for CASSLLDGGDSGNTIYF.

The chain carries TRBV5-5 and TRBJ2-3, with D possibly TRBD2 on 6 matching bases. The CDR3 runs 16 residues. V lost 0 bases and J 0 bases, leaving 11 bases between the germline ends. The germline V gene encodes CDR1 SGHKS and CDR2 YYEKEE (reference sequence). The CDR3 is CASSLVAGPSTDTQYF. The DNA for the CDR3 is TGTGCCAGCAGCTTGGTTGCGGGACCTAGCACAGATACGCAGTATTTT.

The rearrangement joins TRBV30 to TRBJ1-6; no clear D. Germline CDR1 is GTSNPN and CDR2 is SVGIG (reference sequence). CDR3 size: 13 residues. V gave up 5 bases and J gave up 7 bases, with 12 bases separating them. The CDR3 bases are TGTGCCTGGTCCGGACGGGAGAATTCACCCCTCCACTTT. Translation: CAWSGRENSPLHF.

The chain uses TRBV7-3 and TRBJ1-1; tentatively, D is TRBD1 (6 bases). Deletions cut 0 bases from V and 5 bases from J, with 16 bases between. This CDR3 has 16 residues. Looked up from germline, CDR1 is SGHTA and CDR2 is FQGTGA. CDR3 loop: CASSLTSGQGWTEAFF. Here the CDR3 DNA reads TGTGCCAGCAGCTTAACAAGTGGGCAGGGGTGGACTGAAGCTTTCTTT.

This chain uses TRBV11-1 with TRBJ1-2; D unclear. Germline V gives CDR1 SGHAT, CDR2 FQDESV (reference sequence). The CDR3 covers 13 residues. Trimming stripped 3 bases from V and 4 bases from J, with 9 bases between. The CDR3 nucleotides are TGTGCCAGCAGCTTTGGGTATGGCTATGGCTACACCTTC. The encoded protein is CASSFGYGYGYTF.

The gene calls are TRBV12-5 and TRBJ2-5; maybe TRBD1 (5 bases). The V gene's germline CDR1 is LGHNT and CDR2 FRNRAP. The germline V and J ends were trimmed by 5 bases and 3 bases, with 13 bases remaining between them. The CDR3 spans 14 residues. CDR3 residues: CASGPRTGEETQYF. In nucleotides, the CDR3 is TGTGCTAGTGGTCCTCGAACAGGAGAAGAGACCCAGTACTTC.

V usage is TRBV6-5 and J usage is TRBJ2-3; D is tentatively TRBD1 or TRBD2 (6 bases each). CDR3 size: 14 residues. Trimming pared 8 bases from V and 2 bases from J, leaving 14 bases between. Germline-derived CDR1 and CDR2 are MNHEY and SVGAGI. The CDR3 bases are TGTGCCAGCGGAGGGGGATGGTTCACAGATACGCAGTATTTT. It codes for CASGGGWFTDTQYF.

The chain carries TRBV23-1 and TRBJ1-3; 7 bases match TRBD1. Being an ORF, TRBV23-1 has a function that is uncertain. The V gene end was trimmed by 11 bases and the J gene end by 0 bases; junction bases not matched to a gene: 7. The CDR3 runs to 14 residues. The CDR3 sequence: CAGWGQNSGNTIYF. CDR3 nucleotide sequence: TGCGCCGGCTGGGGACAGAACTCTGGAAACACCATATATTTT.

V and J are TRBV11-2 and TRBJ1-5, with no clear D. The V and J ends lost 0 bases and 4 bases respectively, with 10 bases between them. Germline CDR1 reads SGHAT; CDR2 reads FQNNGV. This CDR3 is 15 amino acids long. CDR3: CASSLDLTGNQPQHF. The CDR3 nucleotides are TGTGCCAGCAGCTTAGATCTGACCGGGAATCAGCCCCAGCATTTT.

This chain uses TRBV19 with TRBJ2-1, with 8 positions matching TRBD1. This CDR3 is built from 12 residues. The J segment lost 12 bases and the V segment lost 6 bases, leaving 7 bases of the junction unmatched. CDR1 and CDR2 from the germline V gene are LNHDA and SQIVND (reference sequence). The CDR3 nucleotides read TGTGCCAGTAGGGATACAACAGGGGGGCAGTTCTTC. This codes for CASRDTTGGQFF.

This clone was seen only once. The rearrangement uses TRBV7-8 and TRBJ1-2; the D is unclear. The CDR3 length is 14 residues. The V and J ends lost 1 base and 2 bases respectively, with 8 bases between them. Germline V gene data show CDR1 as SGHVS and CDR2 as FQNEAQ. CDR3 amino acids: CASSLVSMNYGYTF. The CDR3 DNA reads as TGTGCCAGCAGCTTAGTGTCCATGAACTATGGCTACACCTTC.

V usage is TRBV30 and J usage is TRBJ2-7, with 7 bases matching TRBD1. The ends lost 6 bases at V and 3 bases at J; junction bases unmatched: 8. The length of the CDR3 is 13 residues. Germline V gives CDR1 GTSNPN, CDR2 SVGIG (reference sequence). DNA for the CDR3: TGTGCCTGTGACAGGGTTTCAGGCTACGAGCAGTACTTC. It is translated as CACDRVSGYEQYF.

This chain uses TRBV4-3 with TRBJ2-7, with 7 bases fitting TRBD1. The germline V gene has CDR1 LGHNA and CDR2 YSLEER. This CDR3 has 16 residues. Trimming removed 0 bases from V and 3 bases from J; junction bases left unmatched: 8. The CDR3 region has the DNA TGCGCCAGCAGCCAAGATCGTGGCCAGGGGGACTACGAGCAGTACTTC. This codes for CASSQDRGQGDYEQYF.